Reported below is one T cell receptor beta chain. In the original processing: For nucleated cells, counts were estimated from reference gene primer amplification. Sequencing used immunoSEQ multiplex PCR; TCRdb keeps in-frame clones, though not all of them. V and J calls and clone size are given by that table; D and trimming were obtained from the DNA. The sample carries approximately 120,000 clones, approximately 86% recorded once. This record comes from a study of blood T cell repertoires in COVID-19. Looking at the study overall: Samples came from the United States, Italy and Spain, spanning acute and convalescent COVID-19. Sources were T cells, B-cell-depleted T cells, or PBMCs; the material itself was cDNA or gDNA.

Germline assignment: CDR1 MNHEY and CDR2 SVGAGI. V dropped 6 bases and J dropped 0; count of bases not matched to a gene: 4. This CDR3 spans 15 amino acids. The chain carries TRBV6-5 and TRBJ1-1; 10 bases match TRBD1. This receptor was taken from a woman between 50 and 59 years old who had recovered from COVID-19. The sequenced material came from peripheral blood. The CDR3 region is CASRGQGVLNTEAFF. DNA for the CDR3: TGTGCCAGCAGAGGACAGGGGGTCTTGAACACTGAAGCTTTCTTT.